This T cell receptor (beta chain) was captured in a study of CD8+ T cells in alopecia areata (dated by TCRdb to between 2017 and 2018). Concerning the study at large: The treated patients took part in an open-label pilot trial in which moderate-to-severe alopecia areata was treated with oral tofacitinib at 5 to 10 mg twice daily. High-throughput TCRbeta sequencing was used to examine T cell clonal expansion in alopecia areata in both the C3H/HeJ mouse model and human patients. Scalp clonality was compared across normal scalp (n=4), patchy alopecia areata scalp (n=8), and alopecia totalis/universalis scalp (n=8). Patients stayed on tofacitinib for 6 to 18 months and then had 6 months of follow-up off drug so that delayed response and recurrence could be assessed. RNA was extracted with the PAXgene miRNA kit for fixed scalp, the miRNeasy kit for PBMCs, and the RNeasy kit for mouse skin. Biopsies were taken from tofacitinib-treated patients at baseline and again at 4 and 24 weeks into treatment, and several of those patients also had a later scalp biopsy. For the treated patients, the SALT score, which quantifies what percentage of scalp surface area is affected, served as the measure of disease severity. immunoSEQ multiplex PCR using 35 Vbeta forward primers and 13 Jbeta reverse primers was used to amplify TCRbeta CDR3 regions. Scalp tissue and sorted CD4+ and CD8+ peripheral blood T cells from patchy and totalis/universalis alopecia areata patients and from healthy controls were covered by human TCRbeta sequencing. On the study overall, not on this receptor specifically: Compared with normal scalp, lesional scalp had higher clonality and more expanded CD8+ clones, particularly in alopecia totalis/universalis, a pattern that suggests antigenic drive. Many expanded lesional clones persisted in scalp and blood during tofacitinib treatment, which may partly explain relapse after stopping treatment. Tofacitinib significantly lowered scalp clonality and the number of expanded CD8+ clones among the top 100 scalp clones. Because the treated cohort was small and included a single nonresponder, larger studies are needed to assess links between baseline CD8+ expansion and response. Unlike mouse skin, which is dominated by gammadelta T cells, normal human skin has resident alphabeta T cells that are also sequenced, and this complicates analysis of the scalp TCR repertoire. Shared TCR sequences between patients were less evident than in mice, which may be partly attributable to HLA diversity in the patient population.

The time point label of this sample denotes: 4 weeks on oral tofacitinib. The sample's treatment or condition label is to be understood as: oral pan-JAK inhibitor, 5-10 mg twice daily. Lesional scalp punch biopsies and peripheral blood were obtained from alopecia areata patients. PBMCs were separated by density centrifugation and stained for CD3, CD4 and CD8, after which CD4+ and CD8+ T cells were sorted on a FACSAria. About this clone: The target of this receptor is not known. No qualities accompany the bases; no much larger clone lies one base away.

The library was prepared using the immunoSEQ multiplex PCR assay. For TCR sequencing, RNA was extracted from every sample and reverse transcribed into cDNA to serve as template. First-strand cDNA was synthesized with SuperScript III using a 2:1 mix of oligo-dT and random hexamers. A synthetic immune receptor repertoire was used to assess amplification bias, and residual bias was removed computationally. The authors' analysis ran thus. Raw reads were preprocessed to remove errors, and CDR3 was defined by IMGT conventions from the conserved cysteine to phenylalanine. Clonality was computed as 1 minus the Shannon entropy, with the entropy normalized by log2 of the number of productive unique TCRs. Whether scalp clones were CD4 or CD8 was inferred by matching scalp TCRbeta sequences against CD4 and CD8 repertoires sorted from blood. TCRdb retrieved this table from immuneACCESS and kept in-frame rearrangements only. Not all clones are present; in checked studies, unresolved V genes account for under half, and no reason is known for the remainder. V, J and clone size derive from that table, while D and trimming were established from the DNA sequence. In all, the sample holds 90,000 to 150,000 clones, and 53% of those were seen once. Roughly 0.5% of the sample is held by the ten biggest clonotypes.

The material sequenced was CD4+ T cells sorted from blood, taken at week 4, from a patient treated with tofacitinib. This sequence was found in a human donor with alopecia areata.

The bases are TGCGCCAGCAGCTTGGAGGGACTCACCGGGGAGCTGTTTTTT. It codes for CASSLEGLTGELFF. The chain is made from TRBV5-1 and TRBJ2-2, and possibly TRBD2, on 6 matching bases. The junction carries 7 bases between V and J, which are trimmed by 0 bases and 4 bases respectively. Spanning cysteine to phenylalanine, the CDR3 consists of 14 amino acids. The only DNA kept is the CDR3, 42 bases in frame from the first base. The germline V gene gives CDR1 as SGHRS and CDR2 as YFSETQ.